The clone carrying this T cell receptor beta chain is a singleton in its sample. No antigen is known for it. The data stem from a study of STAT5B mutations in CD4+ large granular lymphocyte leukemia. The table came from immunoSEQ multiplex PCR; TCRdb's copy has only in-frame clones and leaves some out. This sample carries under 25,000 clones, 55% to 75% of them seen once, and the ten largest clones take nearly 0.65%. The CDR3 totals 13 residues. From germline, CDR1 is SQVTM and CDR2 ANQGSEA. Study outcomes and limitations: Compared with healthy controls (2/35), patient top clones favored TRBV06 (8/27). Approximately 25% of private leukemic clonotypes occurred rarely in other patients' non-leukemic repertoires.

Source material: CD4+ T cells from blood buffy coats. V is TRBV29-1 and J is TRBJ2-5; D is perhaps TRBD2 (5 bases). Matching the DNA end better, TRBJ2-7 makes the J call doubtful. This receptor was taken from a human donor in good health. This chain's CDR3 is CSATSGNSYEQYF. In nucleotides, the CDR3 is TGCAGCGCTACTTCGGGGAACTCCTACGAGCAGTACTTC.